This TCR beta chain was retrieved from a study of T cells after yellow fever vaccination. Notes on the study in general: Weaker overall was a secondary response that nonetheless peaked faster, on day 5 versus 15. A large majority of primary-vaccination clones showed up again after the booster (roughly 96% CD4, roughly 88% CD8).

The germline V gene encodes CDR1 SGHRS and CDR2 YFSETQ. With V trimmed by 4 bases and J by 2 bases, 7 bases remained unmatched. The CDR3 is 15 amino acids. Points on this clonotype: As yet, its antigen is unknown.

In TCRdb, the 5' RACE reads were re-called with MiXCR into one record per CDR3 protein. This table has roughly 310,000 distinct CDR3 sequences, about 3.5% appearing once. Sequenced material: PBMCs, taken on the day of the yellow fever booster vaccination. The clonotype originates from a man between 18 and 29 years old who received the YFV17D yellow fever vaccine. The chain uses TRBV5-1 and TRBJ2-3; 7 bases are shared with TRBD2. In nucleotides, the CDR3 is TGCGCCAGCAGCGCTCCTAGCGGCCACACAGATACGCAGTATTTT. The encoded protein is CASSAPSGHTDTQYF.